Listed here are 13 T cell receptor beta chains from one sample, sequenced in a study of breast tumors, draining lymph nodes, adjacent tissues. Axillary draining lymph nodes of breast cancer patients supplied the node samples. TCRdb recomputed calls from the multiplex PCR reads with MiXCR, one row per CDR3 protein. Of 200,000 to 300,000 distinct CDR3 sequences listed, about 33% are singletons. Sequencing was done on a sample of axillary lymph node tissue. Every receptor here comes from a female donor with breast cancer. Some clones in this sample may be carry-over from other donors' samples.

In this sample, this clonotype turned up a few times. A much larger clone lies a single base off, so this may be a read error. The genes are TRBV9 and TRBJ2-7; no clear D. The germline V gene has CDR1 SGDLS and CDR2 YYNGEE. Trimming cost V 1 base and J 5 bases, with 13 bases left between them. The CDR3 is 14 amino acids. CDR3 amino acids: CASSVPSHANEQYF. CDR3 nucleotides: TGTGCCAGCAGCGTACCCAGCCACGCCAACGAGCAGTACTTC.

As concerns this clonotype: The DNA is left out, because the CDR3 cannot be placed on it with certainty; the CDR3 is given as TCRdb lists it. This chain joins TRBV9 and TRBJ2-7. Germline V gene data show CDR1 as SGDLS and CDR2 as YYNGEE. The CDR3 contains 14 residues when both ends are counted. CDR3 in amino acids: CASSVAYGSYEQSF.

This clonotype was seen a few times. This chain's CDR3 is CASSHPEETQYF. As DNA, the CDR3 is TGTGCCAGCAGTCATCCGGAAGAGACCCAGTACTTC. The rearrangement joins TRBV6-6 to TRBJ2-5; D unresolved. The germline CDR1 and CDR2 sequences are MNHNY and SVGAGI (reference sequence). The V and J ends lost 5 bases and 3 bases respectively, with 7 bases between them. The CDR3 length is 12 residues.

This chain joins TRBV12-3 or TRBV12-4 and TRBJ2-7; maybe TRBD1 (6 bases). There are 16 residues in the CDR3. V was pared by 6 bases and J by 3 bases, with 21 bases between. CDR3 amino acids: CASRPGTGLGGYEQYF. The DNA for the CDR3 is TGTGCCAGCAGGCCCGGAACAGGGCTGGGCGGCTACGAGCAGTACTTC.

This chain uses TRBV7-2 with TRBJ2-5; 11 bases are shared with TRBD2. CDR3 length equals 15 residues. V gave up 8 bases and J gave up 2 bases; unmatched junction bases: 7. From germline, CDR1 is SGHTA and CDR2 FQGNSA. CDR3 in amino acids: CASQALAGAQETQYF. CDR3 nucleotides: TGTGCCAGCCAAGCACTAGCGGGAGCACAAGAGACCCAGTACTTC.

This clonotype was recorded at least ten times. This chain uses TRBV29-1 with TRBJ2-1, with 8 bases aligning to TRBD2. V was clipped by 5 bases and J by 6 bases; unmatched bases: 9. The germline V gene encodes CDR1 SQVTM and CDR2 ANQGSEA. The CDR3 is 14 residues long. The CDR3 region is CSVTGTRASNEQFF. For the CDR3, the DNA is TGCAGCGTTACCGGGACTAGGGCGAGCAATGAGCAGTTCTTC.

This CDR3 is CASSSRSPKNIQYF. The CDR3, as DNA: TGTGCCAGCAGCTCGAGGTCACCCAAAAACATTCAGTACTTC. J is TRBJ2-4 and V is TRBV7-9, with D unclear. CDR3 length: 14 residues. The germline V gene encodes CDR1 SEHNR and CDR2 FQNEAQ (reference sequence). Trimming cost V 4 bases and J 2 bases, with 9 bases left between them.

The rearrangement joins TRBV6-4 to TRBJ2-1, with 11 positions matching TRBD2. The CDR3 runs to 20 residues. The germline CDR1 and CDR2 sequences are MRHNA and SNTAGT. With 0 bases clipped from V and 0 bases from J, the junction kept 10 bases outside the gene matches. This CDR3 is CASSDSKLAGGLSSYNEQFF. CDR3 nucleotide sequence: TGTGCCAGCAGTGACTCGAAGCTAGCGGGAGGTCTTAGCTCCTACAATGAGCAGTTCTTC.

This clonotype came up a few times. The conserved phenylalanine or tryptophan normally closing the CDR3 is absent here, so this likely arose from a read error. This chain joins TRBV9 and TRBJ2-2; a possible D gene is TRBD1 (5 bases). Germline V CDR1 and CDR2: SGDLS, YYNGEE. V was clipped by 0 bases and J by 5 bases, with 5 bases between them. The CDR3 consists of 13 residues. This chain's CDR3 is CASSVEGTGELFS. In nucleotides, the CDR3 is TGTGCCAGCAGCGTAGAGGGGACCGGGGAGCTGTTTTCT.

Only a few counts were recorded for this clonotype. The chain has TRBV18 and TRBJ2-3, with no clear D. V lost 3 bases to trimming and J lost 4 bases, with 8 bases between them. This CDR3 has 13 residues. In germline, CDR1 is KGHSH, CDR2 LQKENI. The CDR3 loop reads CASSPQTADTQYF. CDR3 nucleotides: TGTGCCAGCTCACCTCAGACCGCAGATACGCAGTATTTT.

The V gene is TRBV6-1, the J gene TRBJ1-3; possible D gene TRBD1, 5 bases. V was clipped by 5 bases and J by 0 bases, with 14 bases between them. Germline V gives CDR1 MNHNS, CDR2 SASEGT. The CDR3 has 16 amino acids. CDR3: CASSTGREYSGNTIYF. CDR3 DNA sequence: TGTGCCAGCAGTACGGGCAGGGAATACTCTGGAAACACCATATATTTT.

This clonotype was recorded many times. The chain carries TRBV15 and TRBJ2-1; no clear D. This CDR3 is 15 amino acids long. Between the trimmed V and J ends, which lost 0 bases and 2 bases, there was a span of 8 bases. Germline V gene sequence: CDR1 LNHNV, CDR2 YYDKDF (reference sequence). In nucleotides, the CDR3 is TGTGCCACCAGCAGAGAAGGCGGAACCTACAATGAGCAGTTCTTC. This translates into CATSREGGTYNEQFF. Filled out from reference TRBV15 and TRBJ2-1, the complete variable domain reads DAMVIQNPRYQVTQFGKPVTLSCSQTLNHNVMYWYQQKSSQAPKLLFHYYDKDFNNEADTPDNFQSRRPNTSFCFLDIRSPGLGDTAMYLCATSREGGTYNEQFFGPGTRLTVL.

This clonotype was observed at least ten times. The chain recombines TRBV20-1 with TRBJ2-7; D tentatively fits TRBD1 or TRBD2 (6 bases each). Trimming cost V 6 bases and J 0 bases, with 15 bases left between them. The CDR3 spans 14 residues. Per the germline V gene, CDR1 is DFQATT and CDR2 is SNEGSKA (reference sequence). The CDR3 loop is CSAGRDTSSYEQYF. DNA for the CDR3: TGCAGTGCCGGGCGGGACACCTCCTCCTACGAGCAGTACTTC.